These T cell receptor beta chains were read from a single sample in a study of shared clonotypes between healthy human individuals. Here immunoSEQ multiplex PCR was the method, and the copy in TCRdb shows in-frame clones only, minus some. The sample includes 1.5 million to 2.5 million clones, roughly 94% seen only once; the top ten take around 1.2%. Specimen: naive CD8+ T cells sorted from blood. The receptors derive from a man between 18 and 29 years old in good health. Each CDR3 is given with its conserved first and last residue. Fields, in order: D gene, V gene, CDR3 protein. The D gene is left open where the match is weak.

. TRBV7-3 CASSLGLADTQYF
. TRBV6-1 CASSLQPGVYEQYF
. TRBV27 CASSGTGKGQFF
. TRBV7-9 CASSLVLSPPIDEQYF
. TRBV5-6 CASGLIGGYTF
. TRBV7-8 CASSLARGGDSYNEQFF
. TRBV5-1 CASSLRDYNEQFF
TRBD1 TRBV5-3 CARSLGQGELPHTMNTEAFF
TRBD1 TRBV5-8 CASMAGTGGYEQYF
TRBD1 TRBV27 CASSPRDSYSSYEQYF
TRBD2 TRBV30 CAWSVAGLAGEGSTDTQYF
. TRBV30 CAWSVVGGFYEQYF
. TRBV6-4 CASSMTTDSYNEQFF
TRBD1 TRBV7-9 CASTIGQGALYEQYF
. TRBV28 CASSSDEQFF
TRBD2 TRBV4-1 CASSQKAGGVYEQYF
. TRBV7-9 CASSLTPDEKLFF
. TRBV4-3 CASSQDPDSSYEQYF
. TRBV11-1 CASSLADLSEVETQYF
. TRBV30 CAWSLGGGYEQYF
. TRBV9 CASSGSEEGYTF
. TRBV10-1 CASSESQESLYEQYF
. TRBV2 CALMEQTGELFF
TRBD2 TRBV27 CASSLVGLATIEQFF
TRBD2 TRBV6-5 CASSWGSGYEQFF
. TRBV29-1 CSVYTGYLYGYTF
TRBD2 TRBV6-6 CASSIAGVQETQYF
TRBD1 TRBV7-9 CASSEETGGRETQYF
TRBD1 TRBV5-4 CASSLGDSSYEQYF
. TRBV4-1 CASSREDPGLNQPQHF
. TRBV7-9 CASSLSRDIVEQYF
TRBD2 TRBV2 CASSEITAGGTYEQYF
TRBD1 TRBV7-9 CASSLVDVLTGGPYEQYF
. TRBV6-6 CASSYSGVSYEQYF
. TRBV2 CASNGPGLSYEQYF
. TRBV7-9 CASSFDSHEQYF
. TRBV7-9 CASSYDGNTEAFF
. TRBV6-5 CASTTGTQETQYF
. TRBV4-3 CASSPSGQDREKLFF
. TRBV9 CASSVSGSSTDTQYF
TRBD2 TRBV11-2 CASSPRSSGIAKNIQYF
TRBD1 TRBV6-6 CASRAGGTAYNTQYF
. TRBV5-4 CASSIWDLSSYNEQFF
. TRBV4-1 CASSQAPTGFEAFF
TRBD1 TRBV7-9 CASSSGTGVNEKLFF
. TRBV6-5 CASISIGGYGYTF
TRBD1 TRBV27 CASSPWDSSYEQYF
. TRBV16 CASSEGPGELFF
. TRBV5-1 CASSLDKAGTGELFF
. TRBV7-2 CASSPAHEQYF
. TRBV7-9 CASSGGGNYGYTF